A single sample is the source of the 24 T cell receptor beta chains below, sequenced in a study of beta chain features in type 1 diabetes (dated by TCRdb to about 2018). Library generation was performed with the immunoSEQ multiplex PCR assay. The entire isolated RNA was reverse transcribed using the High Capacity cDNA Reverse Transcription Kit, and thus expressed TCRB transcripts were sequenced. Sourced from immuneACCESS, this table was stored by TCRdb with only in-frame sequences that have V and J called. A share of the clones is absent; for the studies checked, an unresolved V gene accounts for under half, and the remainder has no known explanation. Across this sample there are around 250,000 clones, with 27% seen only once. The biggest ten clones account for around 4% of the sample. Source material: central memory CD4+ T cells from blood. These receptors were taken from a young man in good health.

This clone has more than one count but fewer than ten. J is TRBJ1-1 and V is TRBV30, with D uncertain. The CDR3 spans 10 residues. Germline V lookup: CDR1 GTSNPN, CDR2 SVGIG (reference sequence). Trimming pared 5 bases from V and 3 bases from J, leaving 4 bases between. The CDR3 region is CAWADTEAFF. Here the CDR3 DNA reads TGTGCCTGGGCGGACACTGAAGCTTTCTTT.

This clone showed up just a few times. This sequence joins TRBV2 and TRBJ1-2; the D is unclear. The CDR3 totals 14 residues. CDR1 and CDR2 (germline): SNHLY, FYNNEI. V was trimmed by 0 bases and J by 6 bases, leaving 11 bases between them. CDR3 loop: CASSEARWADGYTF. The CDR3 coding sequence is TGTGCCAGCAGTGAAGCGCGGTGGGCCGATGGCTACACCTTC. Together with reference TRBV2 and TRBJ1-2, the CDR3 gives the full variable domain: EPEVTQTPSHQVTQMGQEVILRCVPISNHLYFYWYRQILGQKVEFLVSFYNNEISEKSEIFDDQFSVERPDGSNFTLKIRSTKLEDSAMYFCASSEARWADGYTFGSGTRLTVV.

This clone came up a few times. The V and J genes are TRBV27 and TRBJ2-7; D call uncertain. Trimming pared 0 bases from V and 3 bases from J, leaving 15 bases between. CDR3 length equals 16 residues. Germline lookup yields CDR1 MNHEY and CDR2 SMNVEV (reference sequence). The CDR3 loop reads CASSLSIDMLRYEQYF. The CDR3 DNA follows: TGTGCCAGCAGTTTATCGATAGACATGCTGCGCTACGAGCAGTACTTC.

V and J are TRBV5-1 and TRBJ2-5; D ambiguous. The CDR3 has 13 amino acids. Per germline, CDR1 SGHRS and CDR2 YFSETQ. Trimming took 6 bases from V and 4 from J, leaving 13 bases between them. The CDR3 coding sequence is TGCGCCAGCACCCTCCCAGGCGGAGAGACCCAGTACTTC. Translating gives CASTLPGGETQYF.

This sequence joins TRBV4-3 and TRBJ2-5, with D possibly TRBD2 on 6 matching bases. This CDR3 has 14 residues. The germline gives CDR1 LGHNA, CDR2 YSLEER. Deletions cut 0 bases from V and 4 bases from J, with 9 bases between. CDR3 protein: CASSQDRGRETQYF. CDR3 sequence (DNA): TGCGCCAGCAGCCAAGACCGGGGGAGAGAGACCCAGTACTTC.

The chain joins TRBV19 to TRBJ2-5; unclear D gene. Germline-derived CDR1 and CDR2 are LNHDA and SQIVND (reference sequence). The CDR3 spans 13 residues. V was trimmed by 1 base and J by 2 bases, leaving 5 bases between them. The CDR3: CASSIVGQETQYF. The CDR3 DNA reads TGTGCCAGTAGTATAGTAGGACAAGAGACCCAGTACTTC.

V is TRBV5-4 and J is TRBJ2-3; 8 nucleotides match TRBD2. CDR3 length: 16 residues. The germline V gene encodes CDR1 SGHNT and CDR2 YYREEE (reference sequence). The V gene end was trimmed by 4 bases and the J gene end by 0 bases; junction bases not matched to a gene: 7. In nucleotides, the CDR3 is TGTGCCAGCAGCCCACGTAGCGGGAAGAGCACAGATACGCAGTATTTT. It yields the protein CASSPRSGKSTDTQYF.

V and J are TRBV5-6 and TRBJ2-2, with D unresolved. Germline CDR1 SGHDT, CDR2 YYEEEE. V was trimmed by 5 bases and J by 6 bases, leaving 5 bases between them. CDR3 size: 11 residues. The CDR3 DNA reads TGTGCCAGCAGTTCAGCCGGGGAGCTGTTTTTT. Its protein is CASSSAGELFF.

This clone was observed a few times. The V and J genes are TRBV30 and TRBJ2-1; unclear D gene. Germline V gives CDR1 GTSNPN, CDR2 SVGIG (reference sequence). The V gene lost 1 base and the J gene lost 0 bases, with 4 bases spanning the gap. This CDR3 is 13 amino acids long. The CDR3 loop reads CAWSASSYNEQFF. The CDR3 DNA sequence: TGTGCCTGGAGTGCGAGCTCCTACAATGAGCAGTTCTTC.

The chain employs TRBV13 and TRBJ1-1; the match to TRBD1 covers 7 bases. CDR3 length equals 15 residues. The trim removed 4 bases at V and 0 bases at J, leaving 5 bases unmatched. Germline CDR1 and CDR2: PRHDT and FYEKMQ (reference sequence). The CDR3 loop is CASSSPDRLNTEAFF. In nucleotides, the CDR3 is TGTGCCAGCAGCTCCCCGGACAGGTTGAACACTGAAGCTTTCTTT.

This clone was observed many times. Different DNA sequences within this sample yield the same CDR3. As DNA, the CDR3 is TGTGCCAGCGGAACGGGCTACGAGCAGTACTTC. Its protein is CASGTGYEQYF. This chain connects TRBV5-6 to TRBJ2-7; D gene ambiguous. Between the trimmed V and J ends, which lost 7 bases and 3 bases, there was a span of 8 bases. Germline V gene sequence: CDR1 SGHDT, CDR2 YYEEEE. This CDR3 region has 11 residues.

The genes are TRBV13 and TRBJ2-7, with TRBD2 matching over 15 bases. Germline lookup yields CDR1 PRHDT and CDR2 FYEKMQ (reference sequence). Trimming at V came to 3 bases and at J to 3 bases, leaving 6 bases not matched to a gene. CDR3 length: 17 residues. The CDR3 DNA reads as TGTGCCAGCAGCTTCGGACTAGCGGGAGGGCGGTACTACGAGCAGTACTTC. Protein: CASSFGLAGGRYYEQYF.

The rearrangement joins TRBV30 to TRBJ1-1; tentative D call: TRBD1 (6 bases). V gave up 2 bases and J gave up 7 bases, with 11 bases separating them. The germline V gene encodes CDR1 GTSNPN and CDR2 SVGIG (reference sequence). The CDR3 is made up of 12 amino acids. Here the CDR3 DNA reads TGTGCCTGGAGTAACCAGGGGCTTGAAGCTTTCTTT. Its translation is CAWSNQGLEAFF.

This clone showed up many times. This chain uses TRBV2 with TRBJ2-7, with TRBD1 as a possible D gene (6 bases). This CDR3 spans 13 amino acids. V lost 6 bases and J lost 4, with 13 bases in between. Germline CDR1 reads SNHLY; CDR2 reads FYNNEI. This CDR3 is CASRLQGGYEQYF. The CDR3 DNA follows: TGTGCCAGCAGACTACAGGGTGGGTACGAGCAGTACTTC.

The rearrangement links TRBV30 to TRBJ2-3; weak D call: TRBD2 (5 bases). CDR1 is GTSNPN and CDR2 is SVGIG in the germline V gene (reference sequence). Trimming removed 6 bases from V and 5 bases from J, with 9 bases in between. CDR3 length: 11 amino acids. The CDR3 spells CACLGRDTQYF. Written as DNA, the CDR3 is TGTGCCTGTTTAGGGAGAGATACGCAGTATTTT.

This chain joins TRBV28 and TRBJ2-7; 8 bases match TRBD2. Germline V gene data show CDR1 as MDHEN and CDR2 as SYDVKM. The CDR3 has 16 amino acids. V dropped 4 bases and J dropped 5; count of bases not matched to a gene: 13. The CDR3 nucleotides read TGTGCCAGCAGTTCATATACAACCGGGACTAGAGACGAGCAGTACTTC. Amino acid sequence: CASSSYTTGTRDEQYF.

Remarks on this clone: A far larger clone differs by one base, so this is likely a read error. The rearrangement joins TRBV29-1 to TRBJ2-1, with 11 nucleotides matching TRBD2. The CDR3 totals 14 residues. The germline CDR1 and CDR2 sequences are SQVTM and ANQGSEA. Here the CDR3 DNA reads TGCAGTGGGCCTAGCGGGGGGAGGTGGAATGAGCAGTTCTTC. Amino acids: CSGPSGGRWNEQFF.

The chain has TRBV19 and TRBJ2-3, with D unresolved. There are 11 residues in the CDR3. Germline assignment: CDR1 LNHDA and CDR2 SQIVND (reference sequence). The V and J ends lost 3 bases and 4 bases respectively, with 2 bases between them. The CDR3 is CASSISDTQYF. The CDR3 DNA is TGTGCCAGTAGTATCTCAGATACGCAGTATTTT.

There are a few counts of this clone. V and J are TRBV28 and TRBJ2-7; D not certain. In germline, CDR1 is MDHEN, CDR2 SYDVKM. The CDR3 length is 14 residues. Trimming removed 5 bases from V and 3 bases from J, with 14 bases in between. Here the CDR3 DNA reads TGTGCCAGCAGTCCCCCCGGATCCTTCTACGAGCAGTACTTC. It codes for CASSPPGSFYEQYF.

CDR3 sequence: CASRNTGKTEAFF. The CDR3 region has the DNA TGTGCCAGCAGAAATACAGGGAAGACTGAAGCTTTCTTT. The chain carries TRBV6-5 and TRBJ1-1; D may be TRBD1 (6 bases). Germline V gene sequence: CDR1 MNHEY, CDR2 SVGAGI. V was shortened by 6 bases and J by 5 bases, with 13 bases between the two germline ends. The CDR3 contains 13 residues.

The chain links TRBV18 to TRBJ2-1; D call uncertain. The germline V gene encodes CDR1 KGHSH and CDR2 LQKENI. CDR3 length: 13 residues. The germline V and J ends were trimmed by 4 bases and 1 base, with 5 bases remaining between them. The CDR3 is CASSLSSYNEQFF. DNA for the CDR3: TGTGCCAGCTCACTGTCATCCTACAATGAGCAGTTCTTC.

Remarks on this clone: Other nucleotide sequences from this sample produce the same CDR3. The chain carries TRBV7-2 and TRBJ2-7; D unresolved. V was clipped by 4 bases and J by 1 base, with 11 bases between them. Per the germline V gene, CDR1 is SGHTA and CDR2 is FQGNSA. CDR3 size: 14 residues. The CDR3 protein is CASSSNRASYEQYF. In nucleotides, the CDR3 is TGTGCCAGCAGCTCAAACCGGGCATCCTACGAGCAGTACTTC.

This clone has only a few counts. The chain uses TRBV7-2 and TRBJ2-7, with D perhaps TRBD1 or TRBD2 (5 bases each). The CDR3 runs to 15 residues. Germline V gives CDR1 SGHTA, CDR2 FQGNSA. V shed 5 bases and J shed 0 bases, with 14 bases lying between them. The CDR3 coding sequence is TGTGCCAGCAGCCGGGACCCAACCAGCTCCTACGAGCAGTACTTC. Translation gives CASSRDPTSSYEQYF.

This clone came up many times. This chain uses TRBV30 with TRBJ2-7; D perhaps matches TRBD2 (5 bases). V was trimmed by 0 bases and J by 6 bases, leaving 18 bases between them. This CDR3 has 15 amino acids. CDR1 is GTSNPN, CDR2 SVGIG, per germline (reference sequence). In nucleotides, the CDR3 is TGTGCCTGGAGTGTACTAGACGGCATTTCTGTCGAGCAGTACTTC. This sequence encodes CAWSVLDGISVEQYF.